Below, 17 T cell receptor beta chains from the same sample are listed, as sequenced in a study of T cells expressing NK-cell markers. From the 5' RACE reads, TCRdb lists one entry per CDR3 protein and no DNA. In all, the sample yields fewer than 400,000 distinct CDR3 sequences. The sequencing sample was made of blood T cells: a sorted CD56 or NKG2C T cell subset, CD4+ or CD8+ T cells, or bulk PBMC T cells (not recorded which). The receptors shown here come from a woman between 45 and 60 years old in good health.

V usage is TRBV10-3 and J usage is TRBJ2-1; TCRdb lists TRBD1, though no DNA is available to test this call. The CDR3 runs to 14 residues. CDR1 ENHRY and CDR2 SYGVKD come from the germline V gene. The CDR3 is CAIKTGRGDNEQFF.

This chain uses TRBV25-1 with TRBJ2-1; TCRdb names TRBD2, which stays unverified in the absence of DNA. In germline, CDR1 is MGHDK, CDR2 SYGVNS. The CDR3 contains 11 residues. CDR3 residues: CASRLGPEQFF.

This chain uses TRBV5-4 with TRBJ2-1. Germline values: CDR1 SGHNT, CDR2 YYREEE (reference sequence). The CDR3 is 13 amino acids. The CDR3 is CASSLVPINEQFF.

This chain connects TRBV20-1 to TRBJ1-1; absent DNA, TCRdb's TRBD1 call cannot be checked. Per germline, CDR1 DFQATT and CDR2 SNEGSKA (reference sequence). The length of the CDR3 is 15 residues. This CDR3 is CSATSPQGTNTEAFF.

The J gene is TRBJ2-3, the V gene TRBV18. Germline CDR1 reads KGHSH; CDR2 reads LQKENI. The CDR3 is 14 residues long. The CDR3 reads CASSPARSTDTQYF.

The V gene is TRBV4-1, the J gene TRBJ2-2; TCRdb's D gene call, TRBD1, goes unchecked for lack of DNA. Germline-derived CDR1 and CDR2 are MGHRA and YSYEKL. The CDR3 covers 15 residues. CDR3 sequence reads: CASSTRQGGTGELFF.

This sequence joins TRBV20-1 and TRBJ1-1; as DNA is missing, the TRBD1 call by TCRdb cannot be tested. Per germline, CDR1 DFQATT and CDR2 SNEGSKA (reference sequence). There are 13 residues in the CDR3. CDR3 sequence reads: CSAPRQGRTEAFF.

The CDR3 sequence: CASSQDIRSYEQYF. This rearrangement joins TRBV4-1 to TRBJ2-7. The germline V gene encodes CDR1 MGHRA and CDR2 YSYEKL. This CDR3 is built from 14 residues.

The chain uses TRBV4-1 and TRBJ2-5; there is no DNA to check the TCRdb D call of TRBD1. The CDR3 has 15 amino acids. CDR1 is MGHRA and CDR2 is YSYEKL in the germline V gene. The CDR3 loop is CASSRVGGAGETQYF.

The chain is built from TRBV14 and TRBJ1-1; the TCRdb D gene call, TRBD1, has no DNA to confirm it. The CDR3 length is 16 residues. Germline V CDR1 and CDR2: SGHDN, FVKESK. CDR3 region: CASSREWTAPNTEAFF.

The rearrangement joins TRBV7-9 to TRBJ1-6; TCRdb designates TRBD1, a call that cannot be tested without DNA. The CDR3 loop spans 15 amino acids. Germline V gene sequence: CDR1 SEHNR, CDR2 FQNEAQ (reference sequence). CDR3 in amino acids: CASSGGGTGLGSLHF.

The V and J genes are TRBV28 and TRBJ2-1. Per germline, CDR1 MDHEN and CDR2 SYDVKM. This CDR3 is built from 13 residues. The CDR3: CASSLRYWNEQFF.

This chain connects TRBV10-2 to TRBJ1-1; TCRdb lists TRBD1, though no DNA is available to test this call. The CDR3 consists of 15 residues. Per the germline V gene, CDR1 is WSHSY and CDR2 is SAAADI. The CDR3 protein is CASSEGGVQGTDAFF.

This chain links TRBV4-1 with TRBJ2-2. Germline values: CDR1 MGHRA, CDR2 YSYEKL. This CDR3 comprises 16 residues. The CDR3 here is CASSPSRRSDTGELFF.

The chain is built from TRBV5-6 and TRBJ2-1; the D call from TCRdb, TRBD2, cannot be confirmed without DNA. Germline values: CDR1 SGHDT, CDR2 YYEEEE. CDR3 length equals 15 residues. CDR3 loop: CASSLSAGVRNEQFF. Complete variable domain (other parts from reference TRBV5-6 and TRBJ2-1): DAGVTQSPTHLIKTRGQQVTLRCSPKSGHDTVSWYQQALGQGPQFIFQYYEEEERQRGNFPDRFSGHQFPNYSSELNVNALLLGDSALYLCASSLSAGVRNEQFFGPGTRLTVL.

The rearrangement links TRBV6-2 or TRBV6-3 to TRBJ2-7. Germline V gene data show CDR1 as MNHEY and CDR2 as SVGEGT. The CDR3 totals 13 residues. CDR3: CASSQIYQREQYF.

This chain links TRBV28 with TRBJ2-3; TCRdb's D call, TRBD1, is unchecked because there is no DNA. Germline V lookup: CDR1 MDHEN, CDR2 SYDVKM. The length of the CDR3 is 15 residues. The chain's CDR3 is CASTPGTVGYDTQYF.